This T cell receptor beta chain was recovered during a study of CD8 T cells in Susac syndrome. Trimming shortened V by 2 bases and J by 4 bases, and 12 bases separated the two germline ends. Germline V gene sequence: CDR1 SEHNR, CDR2 FQNEAQ (reference sequence). The CDR3 has 15 residues. After extraction with the RNeasy kit, roughly 0.5 to 1 ug of the RNA was reverse transcribed using random hexamers. TCRdb called the immunoSEQ multiplex PCR reads again in MiXCR, with one record for every CDR3 protein. This repertoire shows a few hundred thousand distinct CDR3 sequences, 80% to 90% found once; its top ten account for 0.11%. TEMRA cells were FACS-enriched, while CD8+ and CD4+ T cells were negatively isolated.

Sequences were obtained from CD8+ T cells from PBMCs. This sequence was found in a human donor with multiple sclerosis. The chain has TRBV7-9 and TRBJ2-1; the D call may be TRBD1 or TRBD2 (5 bases each). CDR3 amino acids: CASSLSGARYNEQFF. The CDR3 DNA reads TGTGCCAGCAGCTTATCCGGGGCTAGGTACAATGAGCAGTTCTTC.